The entry below gives a single T cell receptor beta chain sequence along with its context. Its antigen is undetermined. The sample is drawn from a study of cytomegalovirus exposure and HLA in healthy donors. CDR1 is SGHRS and CDR2 is YFSETQ in the germline V gene. Between the trimmed V and J ends, which lost 4 bases and 5 bases, there was a span of 24 bases. CDR3 length: 17 amino acids. When sampled, the donors appeared nominally healthy, though they likely had unrecorded immune exposures. The PCR ran on 60 Vbeta and 13 Jbeta primers. TCRdb's copy holds only in-frame clones and misses some; the assay was immunoSEQ multiplex PCR. The sample lists roughly 240,000 clones; roughly 87% were seen once. Findings and limits, study-wide: Specific recognition of CMV antigens was confirmed in vitro for a few chains (all CMV-associated). Clonal expansion was found to be greater in HLA-associated TCR beta chains than in equally common others in a later analysis.

Sequenced input: PBMCs. The clonotype was recovered from a woman in her thirties or forties in good health and CMV-seropositive. V gene TRBV5-1 combines with J gene TRBJ1-2, with TRBD1 as a possible D gene (5 bases). As DNA, the CDR3 is TGCGCCAGCAGCCTGGATTTTACCCAGGGACTGTCATATGGCTACACCTTC. This encodes CASSLDFTQGLSYGYTF.